This TCR beta chain was identified in a study of T-cell reconstitution after alpha-beta-depleted transplantation in children. This clonotype was counted only a few times. The TCRbeta library incorporated unique molecular identifiers. TCRdb redid the calling of the PCR reads with MiXCR, one entry per CDR3 protein. Altogether fewer than 550,000 distinct CDR3 sequences are present, about a tenth being singletons, with the ten largest covering roughly 6%. The specimen was PBMCs from the stem cell graft donor, collected from the stem cell graft. This receptor was taken from a human donor who donated a stem cell graft to a child with acute myeloid leukemia.

CDR3 in amino acids: CASSLLLAGADTQYF. The CDR3 coding sequence is TGTGCCAGTAGTCTTCTACTAGCGGGAGCAGATACGCAGTATTTT. The J gene is TRBJ2-3, the V gene TRBV19; the match to TRBD2 covers 11 bases. The V gene end was trimmed by 5 bases and the J gene end by 4 bases; junction bases not matched to a gene: 5. Germline V gives CDR1 LNHDA, CDR2 SQIVND (reference sequence). This CDR3 comprises 15 residues.